The 32 T cell receptor beta chains below all came from one sample that was sequenced in a study of T cell responses to AZD1222 COVID-19 vaccine. Produced via immunoSEQ multiplex PCR; TCRdb's table is partial and in-frame only. The sample records roughly 76,000 clones, about 88% being singletons. The material was peripheral blood, obtained on day 0 of AZD1222 vaccination. The receptors come from an adult in good health.

The J gene is TRBJ2-1, the V gene TRBV6-6; 7 nucleotides match TRBD2. V shed 6 bases and J 9 bases; nucleotides not matched to a gene: 14. Germline V gene sequence: CDR1 MNHNY, CDR2 SVGAGI (reference sequence). The CDR3 is 15 residues long. The CDR3 loop reads CASSNSGLQRGEQFF. The CDR3 DNA is TGTGCCAGCAGCAATTCGGGACTACAGAGGGGTGAGCAGTTCTTC.

This clone was detected once. The chain uses TRBV5-1 and TRBJ1-5; D is unresolved. Trimming pared 0 bases from V and 4 bases from J, leaving 8 bases between. The CDR3 contains 14 residues. Germline assignment: CDR1 SGHRS and CDR2 YFSETQ. CDR3 protein: CASSLVGENQPQHF. For the CDR3, the DNA is TGCGCCAGCAGCTTGGTCGGGGAAAATCAGCCCCAGCATTTT.

V is TRBV7-6 and J is TRBJ1-4, with 7 bases identical to TRBD1. The V gene's germline CDR1 is SGHVS and CDR2 FNYEAQ. The CDR3 runs to 16 residues. With 8 bases clipped from V and 10 bases from J, the junction kept 19 bases outside the gene matches. DNA of the CDR3: TGTGCCAGCGCTGGGGCCGAGGACAGGAGAGGGGGAAAACTGTTTTTT. Its protein product is CASAGAEDRRGGKLFF. Full variable domain (remainder filled in from reference TRBV7-6 and TRBJ1-4): GAGVSQSPRYKVTKRGQDVALRCDPISGHVSLYWYRQALGQGPEFLTYFNYEAQQDKSGLPNDRFSAERPEGSISTLTIQRTEQRDSAMYRCASAGAEDRRGGKLFFGSGTQLSVL.

The V and J genes are TRBV19 and TRBJ1-2; unclear D gene. The CDR3 runs to 13 residues. Germline V CDR1 and CDR2: LNHDA, SQIVND (reference sequence). The V gene lost 3 bases and the J gene lost 3 bases, with 8 bases spanning the gap. In nucleotides, the CDR3 is TGTGCCAGTAGTATCAACCCAGACTATGGCTACACCTTC. Amino acids: CASSINPDYGYTF.

This clone was recorded only once. The chain combines TRBV7-9 with TRBJ1-2; D uncertain. Looked up from germline, CDR1 is SEHNR and CDR2 is FQNEAQ (reference sequence). This CDR3 contains 10 residues. Trimming left V 5 bases short and J 5 bases short, with 3 bases between. The CDR3 spells CASSQYGYTF. Here the CDR3 DNA reads TGTGCCAGCAGCCAATATGGCTACACCTTC.

The rearrangement uses TRBV27 and TRBJ1-1, with D maybe TRBD1 (5 bases). Trimming took 8 bases from V and 0 from J, leaving 19 bases between them. The CDR3 extends over 16 amino acids. Germline V lookup: CDR1 MNHEY, CDR2 SMNVEV (reference sequence). The CDR3 is CASGAGPSRVNTEAFF. The DNA for the CDR3 is TGTGCCAGCGGGGCCGGGCCCTCCCGAGTGAACACTGAAGCTTTCTTT.

The V call is TRBV7-2, the J call TRBJ1-1; D not resolved. The CDR3 length is 15 residues. V gave up 0 bases and J gave up 1 base, with 9 bases separating them. Germline CDR1 SGHTA, CDR2 FQGNSA. The CDR3 nucleotides read TGTGCCAGCAGCTTAGCCTCGATGAAGAACACTGAAGCTTTCTTT. Translated: CASSLASMKNTEAFF.

The genes are TRBV2 and TRBJ1-6; no definite D call. The CDR3 runs 14 residues. V was trimmed by 2 bases and J by 5 bases, leaving 7 bases between them. Germline CDR1 reads SNHLY; CDR2 reads FYNNEI. This CDR3 reads CASSESRNNSPLHF. Written as DNA, the CDR3 is TGTGCCAGCAGTGAATCCAGAAATAATTCACCCCTCCACTTT.

The chain links TRBV6-5 to TRBJ2-2; unclear D gene. The CDR3 has 14 residues. Trimming took 7 bases from V and 1 from J, leaving 10 bases between them. Germline CDR1 MNHEY, CDR2 SVGAGI. CDR3 nucleotide sequence: TGTGCCAGCAAGCCGGGCCGGAACACCGGGGAGCTGTTTTTT. Translating it yields CASKPGRNTGELFF.

V is TRBV6-5 and J is TRBJ2-3; D ambiguous. Between the trimmed V and J ends, which lost 5 bases and 1 base, there was a span of 7 bases. This CDR3 contains 13 residues. Per the germline V gene, CDR1 is MNHEY and CDR2 is SVGAGI. CDR3 residues: CASSNVGTDTQYF. The CDR3 DNA sequence: TGTGCCAGCAGTAATGTTGGCACAGATACGCAGTATTTT.

Here the CDR3 reads CASSEAPGNTEAFF. DNA of the CDR3: TGCGCCAGCAGTGAGGCGCCGGGAAACACTGAAGCTTTCTTT. The chain joins TRBV10-1 to TRBJ1-1; D remains ambiguous. This CDR3 has 14 residues. Germline CDR1 is WNHNN and CDR2 is SYGVQD (reference sequence). V was pared by 2 bases and J by 2 bases, with 9 bases between.

As regards this clone: One end of the junction does not line up with germline, which may come from a read error. The rearrangement links TRBV7-2 to TRBJ2-3, with TRBD2 matching 9 bases. CDR1 and CDR2 from the germline V gene are SGHTA and FQGNSA. The CDR3 contains 14 residues. This chain's CDR3 is CASSLAGRTDTQYF. The CDR3 nucleotides read TGTGCCAGCAGCCTAGCGGGGCGCACAGATACGCAGTATTTT.

This chain joins TRBV9 and TRBJ1-1; D is perhaps TRBD1 (5 bases). CDR3 length equals 15 residues. Trimming shortened V by 4 bases and J by 4 bases, and 17 bases separated the two germline ends. CDR1 is SGDLS, CDR2 YYNGEE, per germline. The CDR3 region has the DNA TGTGCCAGCAGCCCGGGACCTCAGGTCAGCACTGAAGCTTTCTTT. Translation gives CASSPGPQVSTEAFF.

The V gene is TRBV3-1 (or the pseudogene TRBV3-2), the J gene TRBJ2-5, with 12 bases matching TRBD2. Germline V lookup: CDR1 LGHDT, CDR2 YNNKEL (reference sequence). This CDR3 is 17 amino acids long. Trimming at V came to 5 bases and at J to 2 bases, leaving 9 bases not matched to a gene. Here the CDR3 reads CASSSGLAGMGQETQYF. CDR3 DNA sequence: TGTGCCAGCAGCTCCGGACTAGCGGGAATGGGGCAAGAGACCCAGTACTTC.

Notes on this clone: At the DNA level, this CDR3 is encoded by other sequences in the same sample as well. The J gene is TRBJ2-5, the V gene TRBV5-4; 9 bases line up with TRBD1. Trimming removed 0 bases from V and 2 bases from J; junction bases left unmatched: 5. This CDR3 spans 16 amino acids. Germline assignment: CDR1 SGHNT and CDR2 YYREEE (reference sequence). CDR3 sequence (DNA): TGTGCCAGCAGCTTGGGAGGACAGGGGAGTCAAGAGACCCAGTACTTC. As protein: CASSLGGQGSQETQYF.

The genes are TRBV5-1 and TRBJ2-2; 8 positions match TRBD1. The CDR3 is made up of 18 amino acids. From germline, CDR1 is SGHRS and CDR2 YFSETQ. With V trimmed by 4 bases and J by 5 bases, 16 bases remained unmatched. The CDR3 nucleotides are TGCGCCAGCAGCGAGCTTCGGCAGGGGGCCTGGAGTACCGGGGAGCTGTTTTTT. It translates to CASSELRQGAWSTGELFF. Full variable domain (rest looked up from reference TRBV5-1 and TRBJ2-2): KAGVTQTPRYLIKTRGQQVTLSCSPISGHRSVSWYQQTPGQGLQFLFEYFSETQRNKGNFPGRFSGRQFSNSRSEMNVSTLELGDSALYLCASSELRQGAWSTGELFFGEGSRLTVL.

On this clone itself: The same CDR3 arises from other DNA sequences in this sample as well. The chain uses TRBV2 and TRBJ2-3; D remains ambiguous. V was trimmed by 4 bases and J by 2 bases, leaving 7 bases between them. This CDR3 is built from 13 residues. Germline lookup yields CDR1 SNHLY and CDR2 FYNNEI. The CDR3 reads CASSGGYTDTQYF. In DNA, the CDR3 is TGTGCCAGCAGTGGTGGCTACACAGATACGCAGTATTTT.

The chain employs TRBV6-6 and TRBJ1-2; no definite D call. The CDR3 has 15 amino acids. Trimming took 5 bases from V and 0 from J, leaving 13 bases between them. Germline V CDR1 and CDR2: MNHNY, SVGAGI (reference sequence). CDR3 sequence: CASSNSGRANYGYTF. CDR3 sequence (DNA): TGTGCCAGCAGTAATAGCGGCCGCGCTAACTATGGCTACACCTTC.

CDR3 nucleotides: TGTGCCAGCAGCCGAAATTCAAGGGACTACAATGAGCAGTTCTTC. It yields the protein CASSRNSRDYNEQFF. The rearrangement joins TRBV2 to TRBJ2-1; D remains unclear. Germline lookup yields CDR1 SNHLY and CDR2 FYNNEI. V was shortened by 6 bases and J by 3 bases, with 15 bases between the two germline ends. The CDR3 totals 15 residues.

V is TRBV19 and J is TRBJ2-2; D assignment may be TRBD1 or TRBD2 (6 bases each). Germline CDR1 reads LNHDA; CDR2 reads SQIVND (reference sequence). V lost 7 bases to trimming and J lost 7 bases, with 16 bases between them. The CDR3 is 14 amino acids. This CDR3 reads CASKGGQGYGELFF. The DNA of the CDR3 is TGTGCCAGTAAAGGAGGGCAGGGGTACGGGGAGCTGTTTTTT. The variable domain in full, completed from reference TRBV19 and TRBJ2-2, reads DGGITQSPKYLFRKEGQNVTLSCEQNLNHDAMYWYRQDPGQGLRLIYYSQIVNDFQKGDIAEGYSVSREKKESFPLTVTSAQKNPTAFYLCASKGGQGYGELFFGEGSRLTVL.

This clone was detected only once. This rearrangement joins TRBV2 to TRBJ2-5; no firm D call. The germline gives CDR1 SNHLY, CDR2 FYNNEI. Trimming took off 7 bases at V and 5 bases at J, with 11 bases between the two ends. This CDR3 has 12 residues. CDR3 residues: CASNTAQETQYF. The CDR3 coding sequence is TGTGCCAGCAATACCGCCCAGGAGACCCAGTACTTC.

This clone appeared a single time. DNA of the CDR3: TGTGCCAGCAGCTTCCAGGGGGCCTATGAGCAGTTCTTC. Protein product: CASSFQGAYEQFF. The gene calls are TRBV7-3 and TRBJ2-1, with 8 nucleotides matching TRBD1. The germline gives CDR1 SGHTA, CDR2 FQGTGA. This CDR3 has 13 amino acids. V was clipped by 3 bases and J by 8 bases; unmatched bases: 3.

V usage is TRBV29-1 and J usage is TRBJ1-3; 7 bases are a match to TRBD1. From germline, CDR1 is SQVTM and CDR2 ANQGSEA. This CDR3 is 12 amino acids long. Unmatched junction bases numbered 1, after V lost 7 bases and J lost 1 base. The CDR3 DNA reads TGCAGCGCAGGGGGATCTGGAAACACCATATATTTT. It encodes CSAGGSGNTIYF.

Only one count was recorded for this clone. The rearrangement joins TRBV12-5 to TRBJ1-3; D gene ambiguous. The CDR3 loop spans 12 amino acids. Trimming took off 7 bases at V and 7 bases at J, with 11 bases between the two ends. Germline V CDR1 and CDR2: LGHNT, FRNRAP. The DNA of the CDR3 is TGTGCTAGTGAGACCACGGGGAACACCATATATTTT. It is translated as CASETTGNTIYF.

This sequence joins TRBV5-4 and TRBJ1-6; the D is unclear. CDR1 SGHNT and CDR2 YYREEE come from the germline V gene (reference sequence). V lost 2 bases, J lost 4 bases, and 7 bases lay in between. The CDR3 runs 14 residues. The CDR3: CASSFNNYNSPLHF. The CDR3 DNA follows: TGTGCCAGCAGCTTTAATAATTATAATTCACCCCTCCACTTT.

This sequence joins TRBV5-1 and TRBJ2-5; the D gene is possibly TRBD2 (7 bases). V was clipped by 4 bases and J by 1 base, with 17 bases between them. Germline CDR1 and CDR2: SGHRS and YFSETQ. This CDR3 region has 16 residues. The CDR3 region is CASSEGGLAAQETQYF. The CDR3 region has the DNA TGCGCCAGCAGCGAGGGGGGGCTAGCGGCCCAAGAGACCCAGTACTTC.

The V and J genes are TRBV13 and TRBJ1-1; D is uncertain. Trimming took off 5 bases at V and 4 bases at J, with 14 bases between the two ends. The length of the CDR3 is 14 residues. CDR1 and CDR2 (germline): PRHDT, FYEKMQ (reference sequence). The CDR3 reads CASSPRTWGTEAFF. For the CDR3, the DNA is TGTGCCAGCAGCCCCAGGACCTGGGGCACTGAAGCTTTCTTT.

The chain couples TRBV5-4 to TRBJ2-1; D unresolved. The CDR3 runs 14 residues. Germline assignment: CDR1 SGHNT and CDR2 YYREEE (reference sequence). Trimming took off 2 bases at V and 2 bases at J, with 8 bases between the two ends. The chain's CDR3 is CASSFITAYNEQFF. CDR3 in DNA: TGTGCCAGCAGCTTTATTACGGCCTACAATGAGCAGTTCTTC.

V is TRBV3-1 (or the pseudogene TRBV3-2) and J is TRBJ1-2; D possibly corresponds to TRBD1 (6 bases). The V end was cut by 1 base, the J end by 5 bases, with 8 bases between. Germline V gives CDR1 LGHDT, CDR2 YNNKEL (reference sequence). The CDR3 runs 13 residues. CDR3 nucleotide sequence: TGTGCCAGCAGCCAAGGGGACACTTATGGCTACACCTTC. Protein sequence: CASSQGDTYGYTF.

The chain carries TRBV4-1 and TRBJ1-4; D is uncertain. V was trimmed by 1 base and J by 7 bases, leaving 13 bases between them. Germline V gives CDR1 MGHRA, CDR2 YSYEKL. This CDR3 has 15 amino acids. The CDR3 reads CASSQAREFGEKLFF. CDR3 in DNA: TGCGCCAGCAGCCAAGCAAGGGAGTTTGGTGAAAAACTGTTTTTT.

This clone was observed once. The rearrangement links TRBV4-1 to TRBJ2-5, with D possibly TRBD2 on 6 matching bases. Germline loops: CDR1 MGHRA, CDR2 YSYEKL. Between the trimmed V and J ends, which lost 1 base and 5 bases, there was a span of 29 bases. This CDR3 spans 20 amino acids. The CDR3 nucleotides read TGCGCCAGCAGCCAAGTGTCCGTCGGGGTGCTAGGCGGGGATAGGGAGACCCAGTACTTC. It is translated as CASSQVSVGVLGGDRETQYF.

The chain couples TRBV7-2 to TRBJ2-1; the D gene is possibly TRBD2 (5 bases). The CDR3 runs 15 residues. Trimming removed 5 bases from V and 0 bases from J, with 11 bases in between. CDR1 and CDR2 (germline): SGHTA, FQGNSA. The CDR3 here is CASSGERSSYNEQFF. DNA of the CDR3: TGTGCCAGCAGCGGGGAGCGGAGCTCCTACAATGAGCAGTTCTTC.